The rows below give T cell receptor beta chains drawn from one sample of a study of Tregs in tolerant kidney transplant recipients. Some clones are missing from TCRdb's copy, which holds only in-frame ones; the method was immunoSEQ multiplex PCR. Found here are about 240,000 clones, about four fifths of them singletons; the top ten hold about 0.68%. The specimen was CD4+ T cells from blood. The receptors here all came from a human donor in good health. Each CDR3 is given with its conserved first and last residue. Fields, in order: CDR3 DNA, CDR3 protein, clone size, V gene, D gene, J gene. The D gene is left open where the match is weak. Clone size is stated in some rows and not others, as once, few, many or a class when expanded.

DNA: TGTGCCAGCAGTTACTCCGACAGGCGGAACACTGAAGCTTTCTTT
CDR3: CASSYSDRRNTEAFF
size: NA
V: TRBV6-5
D: NA
J: TRBJ1-1

DNA: TGTGCCAGCAGTTTAAGACAGGGTAATAACGAGCAGTACTTC
CDR3: CASSLRQGNNEQYF
size: NA
V: TRBV6-5
D: TRBD1
J: TRBJ2-7

DNA: TGTGCCAGCAGTTACTCAGGGGTAGCTGAAAAACTGTTTTTT
CDR3: CASSYSGVAEKLFF
size: few
V: TRBV6-5
D: NA
J: TRBJ1-4

DNA: TGCGCCAGCAGCGGGCGGACTAGCGGGGGGGCCGAAGAGCAGTTCTTC
CDR3: CASSGRTSGGAEEQFF
size: NA
V: TRBV5-1
D: TRBD2
J: TRBJ2-1

DNA: TGTGCCAGCTCACCGAGGTTGGGAGGTGGAGTCATGAACACTGAAGCTTTCTTT
CDR3: CASSPRLGGGVMNTEAFF
size: NA
V: TRBV18
D: NA
J: TRBJ1-1

DNA: TGTGCCAGCAGCGTAGGGGCGAAGAACACTGAAGCTTTCTTT
CDR3: CASSVGAKNTEAFF
size: NA
V: TRBV9
D: NA
J: TRBJ1-1

DNA: TGTGCCAGCAGCTTGGCCGTCCTAGCGGGAGAGCATTACGAGCAGTACTTC
CDR3: CASSLAVLAGEHYEQYF
size: NA
V: TRBV5-4
D: TRBD2
J: TRBJ2-7

DNA: TGTGCCAGCAGCCCACAGGGGGCGCGGGGCAATGAGCAGTTCTTC
CDR3: CASSPQGARGNEQFF
size: NA
V: TRBV7-9
D: TRBD1
J: TRBJ2-1

DNA: TGTGCCAGCAGTGAATTCGCACAGCTACCCTACGAGCAGTACTTC
CDR3: CASSEFAQLPYEQYF
size: NA
V: TRBV6-1
D: NA
J: TRBJ2-7

DNA: TGTGCCAGCAGCCGCTACGAGCAGTACTTC
CDR3: CASSRYEQYF
size: NA
V: TRBV11-2
D: NA
J: TRBJ2-7

DNA: TGTGCCAGCAGCTTGGCAGGGAGCTCTGGGGCCAACGTCCTGACTTTC
CDR3: CASSLAGSSGANVLTF
size: few
V: TRBV7-9
D: NA
J: TRBJ2-6

DNA: TGTGCCAGCAGCTTAGAACTGGCGGGTTCACCCCTCCACTTT
CDR3: CASSLELAGSPLHF
size: NA
V: TRBV7-8
D: NA
J: TRBJ1-6

DNA: TGTGCCAGCAGTGGGGGGGGCTTTCTTAACTATGGCTACACCTTC
CDR3: CASSGGGFLNYGYTF
size: once
V: TRBV2
D: NA
J: TRBJ1-2

DNA: TGCGCCAGCAGCTCCAACCGGGACAGGGGGTATCGGACTAATGAAAAACTGTTTTTT
CDR3: CASSSNRDRGYRTNEKLFF
size: NA
V: TRBV5-1
D: TRBD1
J: TRBJ1-4

DNA: TGTGCCACCAGCAGAGTACGGGGGGGCTGGAATGAGCAGTTCTTC
CDR3: CATSRVRGGWNEQFF
size: few
V: TRBV15
D: TRBD2
J: TRBJ2-1

DNA: TGTGCCAGTAGTATGGGACAGGGCGCGAATGGCTACACCTTC
CDR3: CASSMGQGANGYTF
size: NA
V: TRBV19
D: TRBD1
J: TRBJ1-2

DNA: TGTGCCACCAGTAACAGGGGCAGCGGAAACACCATATATTTT
CDR3: CATSNRGSGNTIYF
size: NA
V: TRBV15
D: TRBD1
J: TRBJ1-3

DNA: TGTGCCAGCAGCCCGCCGCCCAGGGGCCTGAACACTGAAGCTTTCTTT
CDR3: CASSPPPRGLNTEAFF
size: NA
V: TRBV5-4
D: NA
J: TRBJ1-1

DNA: TGCGCCAGCAGTTCACCGGGGTCTGGGGCCAACGTCCTGACTTTC
CDR3: CASSSPGSGANVLTF
size: NA
V: TRBV10-1
D: NA
J: TRBJ2-6

DNA: TGTGCCAGCTCACTGCCAGGGGTTAGGGCTCTGTATGGCTACACCTTC
CDR3: CASSLPGVRALYGYTF
size: NA
V: TRBV18
D: NA
J: TRBJ1-2

DNA: TGTGCCAGCAGTCAACAGGGAGGGAGGGAGACCCAGTACTTC
CDR3: CASSQQGGRETQYF
size: NA
V: TRBV6-5
D: NA
J: TRBJ2-5

DNA: TGTGCCAGCAGCACGGACGAGGGCAAGGGCACCGGGGAGCTGTTTTTT
CDR3: CASSTDEGKGTGELFF
size: once
V: TRBV9
D: NA
J: TRBJ2-2

DNA: TGTGCCAGTAGTATTACGGGACAGGGGGGTGGCTACACCTTC
CDR3: CASSITGQGGGYTF
size: NA
V: TRBV19
D: TRBD1
J: TRBJ1-2

DNA: TGTGCCAGCAGCTTGCGGTGGGGGGCTAATTCACCCCTCCACTTT
CDR3: CASSLRWGANSPLHF
size: NA
V: TRBV5-6
D: NA
J: TRBJ1-6

DNA: TGCGCCAGCAGCTTGGTGCCAGGGGTTCAACAGCCCCAGCATTTT
CDR3: CASSLVPGVQQPQHF
size: once
V: TRBV5-1
D: NA
J: TRBJ1-5

DNA: TGCGCCAGCACCCCCTTCACCGGGGAGCTGTTTTTT
CDR3: CASTPFTGELFF
size: NA
V: TRBV10-2
D: NA
J: TRBJ2-2

DNA: TGTGCCAGCAGCTTGCCGGACCTACACACCGGGGAGCTGTTTTTT
CDR3: CASSLPDLHTGELFF
size: NA
V: TRBV5-6
D: NA
J: TRBJ2-2

DNA: TGTGCCTGGAGTTCGGGACTCGGAGAGACCCAGTACTTC
CDR3: CAWSSGLGETQYF
size: NA
V: TRBV30
D: NA
J: TRBJ2-5

DNA: TGTGCCAGTAAAGGGTCGGACAGCATCCAAGAGACCCAGTACTTC
CDR3: CASKGSDSIQETQYF
size: NA
V: TRBV19
D: NA
J: TRBJ2-5

DNA: TGCGCCAGCAGCTTGGGCTCAACTAATGAAAAACTGTTTTTT
CDR3: CASSLGSTNEKLFF
size: few
V: TRBV5-1
D: NA
J: TRBJ1-4

DNA: TGTGCCAGCAGCCCCGGACAGGGGAGGGGTGGTAGACAAGAGACCCAGTACTTC
CDR3: CASSPGQGRGGRQETQYF
size: few
V: TRBV11-2
D: TRBD1
J: TRBJ2-5

DNA: TGTGCCAGCAAGGGCCAGTCCTACACCGGGGAGCCGTTTTTT
CDR3: CASKGQSYTGEPFF
size: NA
V: TRBV6-5
D: NA
J: TRBJ2-2

DNA: TGTGCCAGCCGGTTGCCCTCCTACGAGCAGTACTTC
CDR3: CASRLPSYEQYF
size: NA
V: TRBV6-1
D: NA
J: TRBJ2-7

DNA: TGTGCCAGCAGTCCTCTAGCGGAAATCTACTTC
CDR3: CASSPLAEIYF
size: NA
V: TRBV6-1
D: TRBD2
J: TRBJ2-7

DNA: TGCGCCAGCAGCGTTCGGGACAGGGTCTCTGGCTACACCTTC
CDR3: CASSVRDRVSGYTF
size: NA
V: TRBV5-1
D: TRBD1
J: TRBJ1-2

DNA: TGTGCCAGCAGTGGAACCGGGACTAGCGGGTCCTACGAGCAGTACTTC
CDR3: CASSGTGTSGSYEQYF
size: once
V: TRBV6-6
D: TRBD2
J: TRBJ2-7

DNA: TGTGCCAGCAGGAAAGCGGCGGCCGGGGAGCAGTACTTC
CDR3: CASRKAAAGEQYF
size: NA
V: TRBV6-5
D: NA
J: TRBJ2-7

DNA: TGTGCCAGCAGCCCGCCGGGACTAGCGACAGATACGCAGTATTTT
CDR3: CASSPPGLATDTQYF
size: NA
V: TRBV5-8
D: TRBD2
J: TRBJ2-3

DNA: TGTGCCAGCAGCCATTGGACAGGACAAAATGAAAAACTGTTTTTT
CDR3: CASSHWTGQNEKLFF
size: NA
V: TRBV5-5
D: TRBD1
J: TRBJ1-4

DNA: TGTGCCAGTAGTTGGGGGGGGACTGAAGCTTTCTTT
CDR3: CASSWGGTEAFF
size: NA
V: TRBV19
D: NA
J: TRBJ1-1

DNA: TGTGCCATCAGTGAATTGACAGGCATGAACACTGAAGCTTTCTTT
CDR3: CAISELTGMNTEAFF
size: NA
V: TRBV10-3
D: NA
J: TRBJ1-1

DNA: TGTGCCAGCAGCTTACTCGGACAGGGGGCGTTTTACGACACTGAAGCTTTCTTT
CDR3: CASSLLGQGAFYDTEAFF
size: NA
V: TRBV5-4
D: TRBD1
J: TRBJ1-1

DNA: TGTGCCAGCAGGGGGTCCAAAGGGACAGGGGATGAAGCTTTCTTT
CDR3: CASRGSKGTGDEAFF
size: NA
V: TRBV6-1
D: TRBD1
J: TRBJ1-1

DNA: TGCGCCAGCAGCTTGGAACTCCCTCCAGATACGCAGTATTTT
CDR3: CASSLELPPDTQYF
size: NA
V: TRBV5-1
D: NA
J: TRBJ2-3

DNA: TGTGCCAGCAGCTTAGGTTGGTCTAGCGGGACGTCTAGCACAGATACGCAGTATTTT
CDR3: CASSLGWSSGTSSTDTQYF
size: NA
V: TRBV7-2
D: TRBD2
J: TRBJ2-3

DNA: TGTGCCAGCAGCATTTCGGGACAGGGGGCCACAGGCGACACCTTC
CDR3: CASSISGQGATGDTF
size: NA
V: TRBV9
D: TRBD1
J: TRBJ1-2

DNA: TGTGCCATCAGTGAGTCAACAGGGTCCCAGTTCAGGTACGAGCAGTACTTC
CDR3: CAISESTGSQFRYEQYF
size: NA
V: TRBV10-3
D: NA
J: TRBJ2-7

DNA: TGCAGTGCTAGAGTGAGGGAGACCCAGTACTTC
CDR3: CSARVRETQYF
size: NA
V: TRBV20-1
D: NA
J: TRBJ2-5

DNA: TGCGCCAGCAGCTCGGGACAGGGGGTTACATCAGGGTTCTTC
CDR3: CASSSGQGVTSGFF
size: NA
V: TRBV5-1
D: TRBD1
J: TRBJ2-1

DNA: TGTGCCAGCAGCTTAGATCTGGGCCTAGCGGGAGTTGGTGAGCAGTTCTTC
CDR3: CASSLDLGLAGVGEQFF
size: NA
V: TRBV11-2
D: TRBD2
J: TRBJ2-1

DNA: TGCGCCAGCAGCTTAATAGGGAGAATGAACACTGAAGCTTTCTTT
CDR3: CASSLIGRMNTEAFF
size: NA
V: TRBV5-1
D: NA
J: TRBJ1-1

DNA: TGTGCCAGCAGCCCCCGGGCCATGGGCTACGAGCAGTACTTC
CDR3: CASSPRAMGYEQYF
size: NA
V: TRBV6-1
D: NA
J: TRBJ2-7

DNA: TGTGCCAGCAGCATAGACAGGGGGTACCAAGAGACCCAGTACTTC
CDR3: CASSIDRGYQETQYF
size: NA
V: TRBV7-6
D: TRBD1
J: TRBJ2-5

DNA: TGTGCCAGCAGCCAAGGACAGGGTTGGACCACCATATATTTT
CDR3: CASSQGQGWTTIYF
size: few
V: TRBV7-9
D: TRBD1
J: TRBJ1-3